The clone carrying this T cell receptor (beta chain) is a singleton in its sample. Its antigen is unidentified. This specimen comes from a study of T cells in Graves' hyperthyroidism and ophthalmopathy. The CDR3 regions of TCR beta were amplified from RNA transcripts. The HTBI primer set served for first-round RT-PCR of the TCR CDR3. TCRdb processed the multiplex PCR reads anew with MiXCR; each CDR3 protein has one entry. Of approximately 610,000 distinct CDR3 sequences in the sample, 14% to 15% were seen once. Broader study findings: Blood held most thyroid clonotypes expanded above 0.001 frequency.

Germline V gene sequence: CDR1 MNHNS, CDR2 SASEGT. V shed 6 bases, J shed 5 bases, and the junction held 10 bases outside the gene matches. The CDR3 is made up of 15 amino acids. The chain is built from TRBV6-1 and TRBJ2-7, with 10 bases that match TRBD1. The TCR was taken from a woman aged 40 to 55 with Graves' ophthalmopathy. The sequenced sample consisted of blood. The CDR3 DNA reads TGTGCCAGCAGGCCCTTCGACAGGGGGCTCAACGAGCAGTACTTC. Protein: CASRPFDRGLNEQYF.